The present T cell receptor (beta chain) was sequenced within a study of blood T cell repertoires in COVID-19. Study context: The origin of the acute and convalescent COVID-19 samples was the United States, Italy and Spain.

Germline loops: CDR1 MGHDK, CDR2 SYGVNS. This CDR3 has 18 amino acids. V dropped 8 bases and J dropped 4; count of bases not matched to a gene: 16. TCRdb keeps only in-frame clones here, not all; method: immunoSEQ multiplex PCR. This sample has around 230,000 clones, with roughly 85% found just once. Sequencing was carried out using peripheral blood. This chain uses TRBV25-1 with TRBJ2-1; 11 bases fit TRBD2. This sequence originates from a woman aged 40-49 years with active or convalescent COVID-19. The CDR3 region has the DNA TGTGCCAGCCAAAGTTTAGCGGGAGGGCCGGTAGATTACAATGAGCAGTTCTTC. This gives the protein CASQSLAGGPVDYNEQFF.